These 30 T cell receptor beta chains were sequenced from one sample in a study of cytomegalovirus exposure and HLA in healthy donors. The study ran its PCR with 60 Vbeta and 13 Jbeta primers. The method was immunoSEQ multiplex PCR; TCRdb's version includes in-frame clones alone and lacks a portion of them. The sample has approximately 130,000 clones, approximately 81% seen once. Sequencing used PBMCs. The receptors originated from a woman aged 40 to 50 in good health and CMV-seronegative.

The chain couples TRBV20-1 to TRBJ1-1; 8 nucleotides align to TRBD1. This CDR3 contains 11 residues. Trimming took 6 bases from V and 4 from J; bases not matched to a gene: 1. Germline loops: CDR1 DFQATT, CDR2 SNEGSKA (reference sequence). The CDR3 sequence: CSATGGTEAFF. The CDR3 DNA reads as TGCAGTGCCACAGGGGGCACTGAAGCTTTCTTT.

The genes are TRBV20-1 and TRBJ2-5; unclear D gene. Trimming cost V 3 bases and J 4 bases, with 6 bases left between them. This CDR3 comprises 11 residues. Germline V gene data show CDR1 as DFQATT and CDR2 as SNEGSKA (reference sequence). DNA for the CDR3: TGCAGTGCTAGTCTAGGAGAGACCCAGTACTTC. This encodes CSASLGETQYF.

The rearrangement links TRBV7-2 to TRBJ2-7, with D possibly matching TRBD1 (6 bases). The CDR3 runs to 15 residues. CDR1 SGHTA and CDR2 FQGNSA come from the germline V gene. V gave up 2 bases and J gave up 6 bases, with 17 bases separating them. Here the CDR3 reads CASSLNFVRRGEQYF. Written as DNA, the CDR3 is TGTGCCAGCAGCTTAAACTTTGTCCGCAGGGGCGAGCAGTACTTC.

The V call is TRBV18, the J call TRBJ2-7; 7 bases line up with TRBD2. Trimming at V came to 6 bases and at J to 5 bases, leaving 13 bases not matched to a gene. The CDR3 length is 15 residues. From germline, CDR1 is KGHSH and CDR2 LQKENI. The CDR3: CASSPTPGGYNEQYF. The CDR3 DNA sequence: TGTGCCAGCTCCCCGACCCCCGGGGGGTATAACGAGCAGTACTTC.

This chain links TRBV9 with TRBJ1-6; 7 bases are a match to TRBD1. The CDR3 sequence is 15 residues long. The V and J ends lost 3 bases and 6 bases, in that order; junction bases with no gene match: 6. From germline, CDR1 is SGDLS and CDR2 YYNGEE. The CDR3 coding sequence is TGTGCCAGCAGCGGAGGGGGCAGTATTAATTCACCCCTCCACTTT. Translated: CASSGGGSINSPLHF.

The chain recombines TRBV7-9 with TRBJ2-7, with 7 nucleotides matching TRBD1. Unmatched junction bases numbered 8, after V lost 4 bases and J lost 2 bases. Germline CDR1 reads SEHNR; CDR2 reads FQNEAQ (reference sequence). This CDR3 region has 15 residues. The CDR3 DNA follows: TGTGCCAGCAGCTCCCGAGCGACAGGGCCCTACGAGCAGTACTTC. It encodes CASSSRATGPYEQYF. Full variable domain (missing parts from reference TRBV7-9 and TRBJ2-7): DTGVSQNPRHKITKRGQNVTFRCDPISEHNRLYWYRQTLGQGPEFLTYFQNEAQLEKSRLLSDRFSAERPKGSFSTLEIQRTEQGDSAMYLCASSSRATGPYEQYFGPGTRLTVT.

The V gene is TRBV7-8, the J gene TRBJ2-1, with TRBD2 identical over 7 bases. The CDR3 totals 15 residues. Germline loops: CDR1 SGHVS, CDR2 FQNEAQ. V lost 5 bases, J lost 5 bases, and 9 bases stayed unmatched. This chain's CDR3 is CASSRSGVGDNEQFF. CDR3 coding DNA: TGTGCCAGCAGCCGCAGCGGGGTGGGGGACAATGAGCAGTTCTTC.

The CDR3 sequence is CASTDRGRRDTIYF. In DNA form, the CDR3 reads TGTGCCAGTACCGACCGCGGACGGCGGGACACCATATATTTT. The V and J genes are TRBV19 and TRBJ1-3, with unresolved D. The CDR3 covers 14 residues. Germline CDR1 is LNHDA and CDR2 is SQIVND (reference sequence). V dropped 7 bases and J dropped 8 bases, with 18 bases sitting between them. The variable domain in full, with the rest retrieved from reference TRBV19 and TRBJ1-3, is DGGITQSPKYLFRKEGQNVTLSCEQNLNHDAMYWYRQDPGQGLRLIYYSQIVNDFQKGDIAEGYSVSREKKESFPLTVTSAQKNPTAFYLCASTDRGRRDTIYFGEGSWLTVV.

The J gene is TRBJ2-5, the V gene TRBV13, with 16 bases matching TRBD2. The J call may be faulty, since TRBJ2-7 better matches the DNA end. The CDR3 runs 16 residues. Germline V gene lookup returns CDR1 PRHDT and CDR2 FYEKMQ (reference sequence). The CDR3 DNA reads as TGTGCCAGCAGCACCCGGGGACTAGCGGGAGGGTACGAGCAGTACTTC. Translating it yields CASSTRGLAGGYEQYF.

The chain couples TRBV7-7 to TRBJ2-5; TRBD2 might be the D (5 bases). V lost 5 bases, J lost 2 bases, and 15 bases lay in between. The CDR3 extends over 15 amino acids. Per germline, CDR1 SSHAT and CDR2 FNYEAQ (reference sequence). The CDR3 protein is CASSEEGAKQETQYF. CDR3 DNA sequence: TGTGCCAGCAGCGAAGAGGGCGCCAAGCAAGAGACCCAGTACTTC.

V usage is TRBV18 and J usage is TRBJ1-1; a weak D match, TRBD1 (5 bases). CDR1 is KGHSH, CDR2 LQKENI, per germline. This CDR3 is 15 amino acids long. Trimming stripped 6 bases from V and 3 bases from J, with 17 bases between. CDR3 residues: CASSRQTLGDTEAFF. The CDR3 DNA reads TGTGCCAGCTCCCGACAGACTCTAGGGGACACTGAAGCTTTCTTT.

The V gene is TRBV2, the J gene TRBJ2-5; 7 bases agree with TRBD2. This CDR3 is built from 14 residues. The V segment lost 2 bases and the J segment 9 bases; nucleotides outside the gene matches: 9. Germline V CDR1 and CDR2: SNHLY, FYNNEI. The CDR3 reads CASSEIAGGRPQYF. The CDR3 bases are TGTGCCAGCAGTGAAATAGCGGGCGGGCGCCCCCAGTACTTC.

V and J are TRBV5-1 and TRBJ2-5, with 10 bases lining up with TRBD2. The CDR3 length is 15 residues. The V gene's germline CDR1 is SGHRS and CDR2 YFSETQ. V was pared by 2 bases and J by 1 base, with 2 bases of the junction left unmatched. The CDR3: CASSLRTSGQETQYF. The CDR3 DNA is TGCGCCAGCAGCTTAAGGACTAGCGGCCAAGAGACCCAGTACTTC. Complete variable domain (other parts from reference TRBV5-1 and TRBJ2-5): KAGVTQTPRYLIKTRGQQVTLSCSPISGHRSVSWYQQTPGQGLQFLFEYFSETQRNKGNFPGRFSGRQFSNSRSEMNVSTLELGDSALYLCASSLRTSGQETQYFGPGTRLLVL.

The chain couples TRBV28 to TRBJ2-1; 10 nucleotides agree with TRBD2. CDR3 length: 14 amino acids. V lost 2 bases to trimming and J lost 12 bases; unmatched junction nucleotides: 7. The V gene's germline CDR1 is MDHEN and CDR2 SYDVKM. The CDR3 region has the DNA TGTGCCAGCAGTTTAAAGGTTAGCGGGAGGTCGCAGTTCTTC. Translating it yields CASSLKVSGRSQFF.

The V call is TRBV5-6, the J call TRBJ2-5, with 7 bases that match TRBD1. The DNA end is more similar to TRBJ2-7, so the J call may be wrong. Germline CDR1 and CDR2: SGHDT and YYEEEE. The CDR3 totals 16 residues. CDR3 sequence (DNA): TGTGCCAGCAGCTTACTGACAGGGCTACTGGCGTACGAGCAGTACTTC. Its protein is CASSLLTGLLAYEQYF.

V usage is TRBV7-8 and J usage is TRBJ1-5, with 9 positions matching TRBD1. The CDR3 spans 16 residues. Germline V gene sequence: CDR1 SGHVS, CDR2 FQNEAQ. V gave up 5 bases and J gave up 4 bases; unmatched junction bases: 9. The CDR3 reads CASSERRDRANQPQHF. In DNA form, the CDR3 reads TGTGCCAGCAGCGAAAGGCGGGACAGGGCAAATCAGCCCCAGCATTTT.

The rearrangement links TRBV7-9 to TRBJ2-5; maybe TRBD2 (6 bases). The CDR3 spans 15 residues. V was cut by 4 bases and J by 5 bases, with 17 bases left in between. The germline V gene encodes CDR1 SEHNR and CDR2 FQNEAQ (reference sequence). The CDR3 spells CASSSGLSSLETQYF. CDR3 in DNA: TGTGCCAGCAGCTCCGGACTATCCTCGCTTGAGACCCAGTACTTC.

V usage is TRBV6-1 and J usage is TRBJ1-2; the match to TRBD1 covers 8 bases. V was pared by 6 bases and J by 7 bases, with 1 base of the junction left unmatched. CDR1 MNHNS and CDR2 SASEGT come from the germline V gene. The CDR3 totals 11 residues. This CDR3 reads CASSTGGGYTF. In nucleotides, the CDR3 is TGTGCCAGCAGCACAGGGGGTGGCTACACCTTC.

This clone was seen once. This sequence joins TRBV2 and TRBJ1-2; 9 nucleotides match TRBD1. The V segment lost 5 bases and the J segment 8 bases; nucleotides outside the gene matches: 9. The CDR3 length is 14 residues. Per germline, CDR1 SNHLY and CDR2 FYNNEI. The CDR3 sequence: CASSSWTGEAGYTF. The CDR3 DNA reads TGTGCCAGCAGTAGCTGGACAGGGGAGGCCGGCTACACCTTC.

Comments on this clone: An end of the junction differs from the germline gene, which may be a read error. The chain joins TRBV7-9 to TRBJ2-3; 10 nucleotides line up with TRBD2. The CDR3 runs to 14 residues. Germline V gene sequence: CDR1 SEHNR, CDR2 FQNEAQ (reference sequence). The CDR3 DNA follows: TGTTCCAGCAGCTTACTAGCGGGGCCGGATACGCAGTATTTT. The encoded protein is CSSSLLAGPDTQYF.

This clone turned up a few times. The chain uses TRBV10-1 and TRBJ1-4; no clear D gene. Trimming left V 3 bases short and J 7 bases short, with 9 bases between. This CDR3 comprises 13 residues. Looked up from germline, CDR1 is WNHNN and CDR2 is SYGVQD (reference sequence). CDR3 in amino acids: CASSERSGEKLFF. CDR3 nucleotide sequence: TGCGCCAGCAGTGAACGGAGCGGTGAAAAACTGTTTTTT.

The CDR3 here is CASSLGGPGYEQYF. The CDR3 DNA sequence: TGTGCCAGCAGCCTAGGCGGGCCGGGCTACGAGCAGTACTTC. The chain combines TRBV11-2 with TRBJ2-7, with a tentative D call TRBD2 (5 bases). CDR1 and CDR2 from the germline V gene are SGHAT and FQNNGV. CDR3 size: 14 residues. The V gene lost 5 bases and the J gene lost 3 bases, with 14 bases spanning the gap. Together with reference TRBV11-2 and TRBJ2-7, the CDR3 gives the full variable domain: EAGVAQSPRYKIIEKRQSVAFWCNPISGHATLYWYQQILGQGPKLLIQFQNNGVVDDSQLPKDRFSAERLKGVDSTLKIQPAKLEDSAVYLCASSLGGPGYEQYFGPGTRLTVT.

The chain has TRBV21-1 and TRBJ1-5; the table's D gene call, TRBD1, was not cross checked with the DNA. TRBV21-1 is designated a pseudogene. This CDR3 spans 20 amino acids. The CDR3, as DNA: TGTGCCAGCAGCAAAGAAGTTGCCAGGGGGCGCGTCAATAGCAATCAGCCCCAGCATTTT. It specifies CASSKEVARGRVNSNQPQHF.

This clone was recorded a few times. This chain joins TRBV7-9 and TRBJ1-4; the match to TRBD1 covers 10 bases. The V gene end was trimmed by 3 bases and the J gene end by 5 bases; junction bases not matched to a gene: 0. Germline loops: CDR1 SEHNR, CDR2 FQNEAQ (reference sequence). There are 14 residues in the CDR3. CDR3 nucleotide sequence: TGTGCCAGCAGCTTGACAGGGGGCAATGAAAAACTGTTTTTT. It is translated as CASSLTGGNEKLFF.

CDR3 sequence (DNA): TGCGCCAGCAGCTTAGGGACTAGCGGGAGGCTTTTCGTCTCCTACGAGCAGTACTTC. It is translated as CASSLGTSGRLFVSYEQYF. The chain employs TRBV5-1 and TRBJ2-7, with 15 nucleotides matching TRBD2. The length of the CDR3 is 19 residues. Germline CDR1 and CDR2: SGHRS and YFSETQ. The J segment lost 0 bases and the V segment lost 2 bases, leaving 9 bases of the junction unmatched.

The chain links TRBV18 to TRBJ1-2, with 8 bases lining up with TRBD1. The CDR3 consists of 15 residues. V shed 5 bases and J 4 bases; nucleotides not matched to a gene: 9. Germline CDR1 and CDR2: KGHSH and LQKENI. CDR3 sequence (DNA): TGTGCCAGCTCAACATCACAGGGGGAACGCTATGGCTACACCTTC. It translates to CASSTSQGERYGYTF.

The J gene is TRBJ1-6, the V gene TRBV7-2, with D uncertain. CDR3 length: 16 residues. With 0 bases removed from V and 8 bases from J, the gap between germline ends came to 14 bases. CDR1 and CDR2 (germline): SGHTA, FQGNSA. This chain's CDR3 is CASSLAGLGLDSPLHF. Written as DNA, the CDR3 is TGTGCCAGCAGCTTAGCCGGGTTAGGTTTAGATTCACCCCTCCACTTT.

The CDR3 spells CASSQDRTNGYEQYF. The CDR3 bases are TGCGCCAGCAGCCAAGACCGAACTAACGGGTACGAGCAGTACTTC. This chain joins TRBV4-3 and TRBJ2-7; no reliable D call. V gave up 0 bases and J gave up 4 bases, with 13 bases separating them. Germline V gives CDR1 LGHNA, CDR2 YSLEER. The CDR3 consists of 15 residues.

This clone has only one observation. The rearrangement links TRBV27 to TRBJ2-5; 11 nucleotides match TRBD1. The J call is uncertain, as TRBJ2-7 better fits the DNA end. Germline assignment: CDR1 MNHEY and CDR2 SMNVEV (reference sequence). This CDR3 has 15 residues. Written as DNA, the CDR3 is TGTGCCAGCAGTTCACGGACAGGGGGCGTCTACGAGCAGTACTTC. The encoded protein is CASSSRTGGVYEQYF.

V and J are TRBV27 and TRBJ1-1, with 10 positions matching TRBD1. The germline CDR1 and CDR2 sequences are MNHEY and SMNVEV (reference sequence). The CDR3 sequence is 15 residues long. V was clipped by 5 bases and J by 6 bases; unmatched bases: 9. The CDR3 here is CASSPLRDRGSEAFF. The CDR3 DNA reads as TGTGCCAGCAGTCCGCTCCGGGACAGGGGCTCTGAAGCTTTCTTT.